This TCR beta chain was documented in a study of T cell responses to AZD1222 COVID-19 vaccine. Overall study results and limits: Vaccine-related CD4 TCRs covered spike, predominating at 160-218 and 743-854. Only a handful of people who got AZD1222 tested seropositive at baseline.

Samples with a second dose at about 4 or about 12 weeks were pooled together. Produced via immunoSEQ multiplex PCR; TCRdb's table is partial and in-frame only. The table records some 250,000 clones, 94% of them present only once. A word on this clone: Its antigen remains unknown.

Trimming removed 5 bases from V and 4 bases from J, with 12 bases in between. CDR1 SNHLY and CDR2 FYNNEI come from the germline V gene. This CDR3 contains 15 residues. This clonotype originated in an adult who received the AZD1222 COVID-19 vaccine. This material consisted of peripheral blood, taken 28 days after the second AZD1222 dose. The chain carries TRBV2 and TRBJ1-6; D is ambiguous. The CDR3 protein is CASSLADQYNSPLHF. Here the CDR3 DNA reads TGTGCCAGCAGTTTGGCAGACCAGTATAATTCACCCCTCCACTTT.